The entry that follows covers one T cell receptor beta chain sequence. What it recognizes is unknown. Sequence data for DNA of cultured CD4+ T cells were generated by the Oncomine TCR Beta short-read assay. Via MiXCR, TCRdb re-called the PCR reads, giving one row per CDR3 protein. The sample holds under 15,000 distinct CDR3 sequences, around 40% seen once. This CDR3 has 13 amino acids. V dropped 8 bases and J dropped 11; count of bases not matched to a gene: 10. From germline, CDR1 is MGHDK and CDR2 SYGVNS. This specimen comes from a study of vaccination and CD4 T cells after COVID-19. Background on the study: Six males and four females, two of them Hispanic, were enrolled as convalescents. Findings and limits, study-wide: With convalescent patients, a median about 84% of reactive clones emerged solely after vaccination.

The treatment: roughly 11-day PBMC culture with coronavirus spike peptide pools or control peptides (ViraFEST assay). The ViraFEST method relied on peptide pools to expand antigen-specific T cells, followed by TCR sequencing. Source material: CD4+ T cells from blood, cultured in vitro. The source of this sequence is a human donor who had recovered from COVID-19. The genes are TRBV25-1 and TRBJ1-4, with TRBD1 matching over 8 bases. CDR3 nucleotide sequence: TGTGCCAGCCTTGGACAGGGTCGGCGGAAACTGTTTTTT. Translated: CASLGQGRRKLFF.